This T cell receptor beta chain derives from a study of blood T cell repertoires in COVID-19. Study summary: Acute and convalescent COVID-19 specimens originated in the United States, Italy and Spain. Nucleic acid was either cDNA or gDNA, and it came from T cells, B-cell-depleted T cells, or PBMCs.

J was trimmed by 2 bases and V by 3 bases; bases with no gene match: 6. Germline V gene data show CDR1 as ENHRY and CDR2 as SYGVKD. The CDR3 spans 18 residues. In the authors' methods: Nucleated cell number was recorded as an estimate derived from reference gene primer amplification. The assay was immunoSEQ multiplex PCR, and TCRdb's table has in-frame clones only and misses some. From that table come the V and J calls and clone size; the DNA was used to work out D and trimming. The repertoire holds fewer than 100,000 clones, with about 76% as singletons. This TCR came from a human donor in a cohort sampled during active COVID-19. Material for sequencing was peripheral blood. This sequence joins TRBV10-3 and TRBJ2-3; 15 nucleotides align to TRBD2. CDR3: CAISEMGTSGRYTDTQYF. The CDR3 DNA reads TGTGCCATCAGTGAAATGGGGACTAGCGGGAGGTACACAGATACGCAGTATTTT.